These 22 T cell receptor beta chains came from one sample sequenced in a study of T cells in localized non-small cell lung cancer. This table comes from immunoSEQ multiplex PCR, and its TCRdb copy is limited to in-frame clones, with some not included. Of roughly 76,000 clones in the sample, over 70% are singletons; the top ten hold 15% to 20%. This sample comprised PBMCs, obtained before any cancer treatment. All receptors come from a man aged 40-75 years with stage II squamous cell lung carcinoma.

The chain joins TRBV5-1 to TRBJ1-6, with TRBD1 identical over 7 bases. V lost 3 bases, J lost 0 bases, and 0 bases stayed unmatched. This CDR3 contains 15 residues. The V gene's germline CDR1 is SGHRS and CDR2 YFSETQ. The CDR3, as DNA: TGCGCCAGCAGCTGGGACAGCTCCTATAATTCACCCCTCCACTTT. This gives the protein CASSWDSSYNSPLHF.

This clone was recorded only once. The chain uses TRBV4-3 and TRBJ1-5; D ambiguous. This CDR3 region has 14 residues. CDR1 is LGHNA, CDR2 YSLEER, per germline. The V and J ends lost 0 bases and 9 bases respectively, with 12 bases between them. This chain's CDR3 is CASSQDRGIGPQHF. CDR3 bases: TGCGCCAGCAGCCAAGATAGAGGTATAGGGCCCCAGCATTTT.

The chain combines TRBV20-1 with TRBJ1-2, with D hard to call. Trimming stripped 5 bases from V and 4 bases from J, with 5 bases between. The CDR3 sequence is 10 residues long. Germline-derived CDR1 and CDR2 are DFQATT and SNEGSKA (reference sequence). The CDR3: CSAEVYGYTF. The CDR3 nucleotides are TGCAGTGCTGAGGTCTATGGCTACACCTTC.

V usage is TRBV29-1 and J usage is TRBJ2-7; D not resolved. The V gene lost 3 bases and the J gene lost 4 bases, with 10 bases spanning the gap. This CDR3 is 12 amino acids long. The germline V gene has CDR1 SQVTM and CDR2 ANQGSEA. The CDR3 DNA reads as TGCAGCGTTGAGTCCGGATCGTACGAGCAGTACTTC. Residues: CSVESGSYEQYF.

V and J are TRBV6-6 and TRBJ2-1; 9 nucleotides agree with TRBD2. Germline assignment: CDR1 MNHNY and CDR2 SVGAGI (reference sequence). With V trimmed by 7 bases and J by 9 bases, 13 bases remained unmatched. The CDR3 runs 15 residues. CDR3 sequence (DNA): TGTGCCAGCAAAGAGGGGGTAGCGGGAGTTGGTGAGCAGTTCTTC. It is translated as CASKEGVAGVGEQFF.

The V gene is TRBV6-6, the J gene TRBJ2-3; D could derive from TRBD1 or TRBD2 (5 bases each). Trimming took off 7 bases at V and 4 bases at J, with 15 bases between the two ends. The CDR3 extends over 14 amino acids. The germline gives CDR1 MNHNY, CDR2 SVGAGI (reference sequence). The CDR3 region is CASTLGVEADTQYF. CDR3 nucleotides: TGTGCCAGCACTCTGGGGGTGGAGGCAGATACGCAGTATTTT.

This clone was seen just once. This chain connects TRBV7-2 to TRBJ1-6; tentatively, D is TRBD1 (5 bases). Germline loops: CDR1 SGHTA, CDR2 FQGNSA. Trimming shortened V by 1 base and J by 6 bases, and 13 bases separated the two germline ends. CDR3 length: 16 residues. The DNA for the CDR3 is TGTGCCAGCAGCTTAGTTGATCCAGGGACTAATTCACCCCTCCACTTT. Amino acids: CASSLVDPGTNSPLHF.

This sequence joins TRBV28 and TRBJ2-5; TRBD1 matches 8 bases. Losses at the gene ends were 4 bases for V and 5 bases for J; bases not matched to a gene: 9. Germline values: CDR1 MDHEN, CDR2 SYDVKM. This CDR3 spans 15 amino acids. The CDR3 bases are TGTGCCAGCAGTTCCCGCCAGGGGGCCTGGGAGACCCAGTACTTC. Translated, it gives CASSSRQGAWETQYF.

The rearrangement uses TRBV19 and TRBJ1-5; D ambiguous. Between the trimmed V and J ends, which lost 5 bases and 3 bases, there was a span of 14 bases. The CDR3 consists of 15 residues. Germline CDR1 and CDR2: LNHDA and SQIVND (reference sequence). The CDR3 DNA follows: TGTGCCAGTAGTCTCGGAGGGAGGACCAATCAGCCCCAGCATTTT. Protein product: CASSLGGRTNQPQHF. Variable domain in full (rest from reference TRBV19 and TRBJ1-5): DGGITQSPKYLFRKEGQNVTLSCEQNLNHDAMYWYRQDPGQGLRLIYYSQIVNDFQKGDIAEGYSVSREKKESFPLTVTSAQKNPTAFYLCASSLGGRTNQPQHFGDGTRLSIL.

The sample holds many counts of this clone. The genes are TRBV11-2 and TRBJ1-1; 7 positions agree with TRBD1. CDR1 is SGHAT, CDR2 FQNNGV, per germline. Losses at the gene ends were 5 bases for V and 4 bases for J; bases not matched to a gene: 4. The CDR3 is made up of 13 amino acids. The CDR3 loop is CASSITGVTEAFF. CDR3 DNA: TGTGCCAGCAGCATTACAGGGGTCACTGAAGCTTTCTTT.

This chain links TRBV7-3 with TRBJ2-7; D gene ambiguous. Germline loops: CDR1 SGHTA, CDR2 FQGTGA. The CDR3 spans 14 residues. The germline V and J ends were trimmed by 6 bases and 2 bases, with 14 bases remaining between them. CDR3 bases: TGTGCCAGCAGGGCTCCAGAGTTCCCCTACGAGCAGTACTTC. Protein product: CASRAPEFPYEQYF.

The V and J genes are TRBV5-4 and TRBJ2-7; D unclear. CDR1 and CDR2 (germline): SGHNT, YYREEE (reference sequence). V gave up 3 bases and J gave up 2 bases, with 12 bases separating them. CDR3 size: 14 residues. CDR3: CASSSRPTPYEQYF. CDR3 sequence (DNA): TGTGCCAGCAGCTCTCGCCCGACCCCCTACGAGCAGTACTTC.

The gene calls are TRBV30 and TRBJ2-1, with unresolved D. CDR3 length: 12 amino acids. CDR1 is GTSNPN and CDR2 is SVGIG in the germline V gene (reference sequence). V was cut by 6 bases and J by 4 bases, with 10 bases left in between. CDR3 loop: CACVERYNEQFF. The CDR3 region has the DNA TGTGCCTGTGTGGAACGGTACAATGAGCAGTTCTTC.

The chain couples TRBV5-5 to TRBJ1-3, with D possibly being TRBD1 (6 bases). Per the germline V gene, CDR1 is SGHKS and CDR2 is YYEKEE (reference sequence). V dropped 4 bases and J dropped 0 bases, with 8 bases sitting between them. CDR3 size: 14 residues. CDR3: CASSLGGSGNTIYF. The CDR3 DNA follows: TGTGCCAGCAGCCTAGGGGGCTCTGGAAACACCATATATTTT.

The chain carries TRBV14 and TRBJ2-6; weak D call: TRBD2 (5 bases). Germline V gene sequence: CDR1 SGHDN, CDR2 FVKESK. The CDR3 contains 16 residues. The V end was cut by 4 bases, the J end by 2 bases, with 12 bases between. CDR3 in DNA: TGTGCCAGCAGCCGCCGAGGGCATACTGGGGCCAACGTCCTGACTTTC. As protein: CASSRRGHTGANVLTF.

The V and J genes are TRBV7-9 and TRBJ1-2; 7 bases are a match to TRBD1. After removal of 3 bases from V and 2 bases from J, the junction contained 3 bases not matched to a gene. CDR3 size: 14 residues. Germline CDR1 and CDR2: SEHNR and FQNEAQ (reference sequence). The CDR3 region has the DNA TGTGCCAGCAGCTTGACAGGGCGAAACTATGGCTACACCTTC. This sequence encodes CASSLTGRNYGYTF.

This chain's CDR3 is CASSQRVRGSYEQYF. The DNA for the CDR3 is TGTGCCAGCAGCCAGCGTGTGAGGGGCTCCTACGAGCAGTACTTC. The V gene is TRBV14, the J gene TRBJ2-7; D is tentatively TRBD1 or TRBD2 (5 bases each). V lost 3 bases, J lost 0 bases, and 12 bases lay in between. Germline V gene lookup returns CDR1 SGHDN and CDR2 FVKESK. This CDR3 has 15 residues.

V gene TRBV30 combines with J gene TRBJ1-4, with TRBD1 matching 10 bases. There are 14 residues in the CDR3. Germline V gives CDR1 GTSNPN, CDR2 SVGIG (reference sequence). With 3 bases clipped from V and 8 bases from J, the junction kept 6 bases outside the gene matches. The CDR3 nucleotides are TGTGCCTGGAGCGCCGGGACAGGGGCAGAAAAACTGTTTTTT. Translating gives CAWSAGTGAEKLFF.

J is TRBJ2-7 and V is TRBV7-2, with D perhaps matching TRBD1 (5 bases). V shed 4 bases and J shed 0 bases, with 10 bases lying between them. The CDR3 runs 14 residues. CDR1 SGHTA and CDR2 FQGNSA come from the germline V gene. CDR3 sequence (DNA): TGTGCCAGCAGCTACCGACAGTTCTCCTACGAGCAGTACTTC. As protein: CASSYRQFSYEQYF.

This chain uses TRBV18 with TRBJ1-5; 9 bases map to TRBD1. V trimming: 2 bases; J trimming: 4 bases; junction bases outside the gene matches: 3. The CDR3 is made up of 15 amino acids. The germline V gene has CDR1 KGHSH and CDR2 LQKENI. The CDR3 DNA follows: TGTGCCAGCTCACCAACGGGACAGGGTAATCAGCCCCAGCATTTT. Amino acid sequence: CASSPTGQGNQPQHF.

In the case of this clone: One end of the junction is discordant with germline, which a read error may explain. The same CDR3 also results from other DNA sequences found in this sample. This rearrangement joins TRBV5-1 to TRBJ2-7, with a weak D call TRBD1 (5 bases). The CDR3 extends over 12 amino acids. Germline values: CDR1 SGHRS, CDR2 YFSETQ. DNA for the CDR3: TGCGCTAGCAGCTTGCGTCAGGGCGAGCAGTACTTC. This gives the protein CASSLRQGEQYF.

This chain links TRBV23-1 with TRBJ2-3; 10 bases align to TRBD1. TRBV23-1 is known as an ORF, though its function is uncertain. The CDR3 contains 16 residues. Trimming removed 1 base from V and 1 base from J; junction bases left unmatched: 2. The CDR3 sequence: CASSQWGTGGTDTQYF. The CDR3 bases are TGCGCCAGCAGTCAATGGGGGACAGGGGGCACAGATACGCAGTATTTT.